This T cell receptor beta chain was recorded in a study of T cells after yellow fever vaccination. This clonotype was recorded a few times. Its antigen is as yet unknown. CDR1 is SGHVS, CDR2 FQNEAQ, per germline. J was trimmed by 2 bases and V by 0 bases; bases with no gene match: 2. The CDR3 spans 15 residues. Overall study results and limits: Most primary-vaccination clones recurred post-booster (around 95% CD4, roughly 87% CD8).

Template switching with 5'RACE generated the TCR cDNA and added a universal primer site and UMIs. MiXCR, run by TCRdb on the 5' RACE reads, gives a single entry per CDR3 protein. The sample yields 500,000 to 650,000 distinct CDR3 sequences, approximately 16% seen once. The J gene is TRBJ2-7, the V gene TRBV7-8, with 9 bases lining up with TRBD2. The clonotype was recovered from a young man who received the YFV17D yellow fever vaccine. Specimen: PBMCs, collected 4 to 6 days after the first yellow fever vaccination. CDR3 nucleotide sequence: TGTGCCAGCAGCTTAGCCCTAGCGGGGCCCTACGAGCAGTACTTC. Protein: CASSLALAGPYEQYF.